The 28 T cell receptor beta chains below come from one sample, sequenced in a study of blood T cell repertoires in COVID-19. Only in-frame clones appear in the TCRdb table, and some are missing; sequencing was by immunoSEQ multiplex PCR. This table holds nearly 60,000 clones, over 75% found once. The material sequenced was peripheral blood. The receptors here all came from a man in his forties with active COVID-19.

The chain joins TRBV7-7 to TRBJ2-6; no clear D. V was trimmed by 5 bases and J by 0 bases, leaving 14 bases between them. The CDR3 spans 17 residues. The V gene's germline CDR1 is SSHAT and CDR2 FNYEAQ (reference sequence). The chain's CDR3 is CASSPQVPYSGANVLTF. DNA of the CDR3: TGTGCCAGCAGCCCTCAGGTTCCCTACTCTGGGGCCAACGTCCTGACTTTC.

J is TRBJ1-4 and V is TRBV28, with 7 bases that match TRBD1. J lost 7 bases, V lost 6 bases, and 11 bases had no gene match. This CDR3 contains 15 residues. Germline CDR1 is MDHEN and CDR2 is SYDVKM. CDR3 sequence: CASRNQQGFGEKLFF. DNA of the CDR3: TGTGCCAGCAGGAATCAACAGGGGTTTGGTGAAAAACTGTTTTTT. The variable domain in full, with the rest retrieved from reference TRBV28 and TRBJ1-4, is DVKVTQSSRYLVKRTGEKVFLECVQDMDHENMFWYRQDPGLGLRLIYFSYDVKMKEKGDIPEGYSVSREKKERFSLILESASTNQTSMYLCASRNQQGFGEKLFFGSGTQLSVL.

The genes are TRBV9 and TRBJ1-6, with D perhaps matching TRBD1 (5 bases). In germline, CDR1 is SGDLS, CDR2 YYNGEE. The V end was cut by 4 bases, the J end by 7 bases, with 12 bases between. This CDR3 contains 14 residues. The CDR3 loop reads CASSPLGGNSPLHF. As DNA, the CDR3 is TGTGCCAGCAGCCCCCTGGGGGGGAATTCACCCCTCCACTTT.

V and J are TRBV5-1 and TRBJ2-4, with 8 bases lining up with TRBD2. The J segment lost 8 bases and the V segment lost 2 bases, leaving 3 bases of the junction unmatched. The CDR3 covers 13 residues. Germline CDR1 reads SGHRS; CDR2 reads YFSETQ. The CDR3 DNA reads TGCGCCAGCAGCTTCGGGAGGGGAGACATTCAGTACTTC. Encoded protein: CASSFGRGDIQYF.

The V and J genes are TRBV7-3 and TRBJ2-1, with D unclear. The CDR3 runs 15 residues. Deletions cut 8 bases from V and 2 bases from J, with 16 bases between. CDR1 is SGHTA and CDR2 is FQGTGA in the germline V gene. CDR3 bases: TGTGCCAGCTCCCTTCAGATTACTACCTACAATGAGCAGTTCTTC. Amino acids: CASSLQITTYNEQFF. The variable domain in full, completed from reference TRBV7-3 and TRBJ2-1, reads GAGVSQTPSNKVTEKGKYVELRCDPISGHTALYWYRQSLGQGPEFLIYFQGTGAADDSGLPNDRFFAVRPEGSVSTLKIQRTERGDSAVYLCASSLQITTYNEQFFGPGTRLTVL.

The rearrangement uses TRBV7-3 and TRBJ2-1; a weak D match, TRBD2 (5 bases). V was clipped by 3 bases and J by 3 bases, with 18 bases between them. The CDR3 extends over 17 amino acids. From germline, CDR1 is SGHTA and CDR2 FQGTGA. For the CDR3, the DNA is TGTGCCAGCAGCTTCGCGGGCCCCGCCTCTGGCTACAATGAGCAGTTCTTC. Protein product: CASSFAGPASGYNEQFF.

The rearrangement uses TRBV25-1 and TRBJ2-6; possibly TRBD1 for D (5 bases). V was trimmed by 8 bases and J by 3 bases, leaving 14 bases between them. Germline V gene sequence: CDR1 MGHDK, CDR2 SYGVNS. The length of the CDR3 is 15 residues. CDR3 DNA sequence: TGTGCCAGCGGTGGTAGGGGAAGTGGGGCCAACGTCCTGACTTTC. Residues: CASGGRGSGANVLTF.

The CDR3 protein is CASSFYRTGQPQHF. Written as DNA, the CDR3 is TGTGCCAGCAGTTTTTACCGGACAGGTCAGCCCCAGCATTTT. V gene TRBV28 combines with J gene TRBJ1-5, with 7 bases matching TRBD1. Trimming took 3 bases from V and 6 from J; bases not matched to a gene: 5. CDR3 length equals 14 residues. Germline V gives CDR1 MDHEN, CDR2 SYDVKM.

The count of this clone is one. This chain connects TRBV7-6 to TRBJ2-5, with D possibly being TRBD2 (5 bases). The V and J ends lost 1 base and 4 bases respectively, with 7 bases between them. CDR1 and CDR2 (germline): SGHVS, FNYEAQ. CDR3 size: 13 residues. CDR3 amino acids: CASSLGGRETQYF. The CDR3 coding sequence is TGTGCCAGCAGCTTAGGAGGGCGAGAGACCCAGTACTTC. The complete variable domain, with remaining parts taken from reference TRBV7-6 and TRBJ2-5, reads GAGVSQSPRYKVTKRGQDVALRCDPISGHVSLYWYRQALGQGPEFLTYFNYEAQQDKSGLPNDRFSAERPEGSISTLTIQRTEQRDSAMYRCASSLGGRETQYFGPGTRLLVL.

The rearrangement uses TRBV28 and TRBJ2-3; D gene unclear. From germline, CDR1 is MDHEN and CDR2 SYDVKM. Trimming cost V 6 bases and J 1 base, with 26 bases left between them. The CDR3 loop spans 19 amino acids. The CDR3 nucleotides read TGTGCCAGCAGCCCCCGACGTATAGCTCACCCCCTTGGCACAGATACGCAGTATTTT. Protein: CASSPRRIAHPLGTDTQYF. The full variable domain, its missing parts supplied by reference TRBV28 and TRBJ2-3, is DVKVTQSSRYLVKRTGEKVFLECVQDMDHENMFWYRQDPGLGLRLIYFSYDVKMKEKGDIPEGYSVSREKKERFSLILESASTNQTSMYLCASSPRRIAHPLGTDTQYFGPGTRLTVL.

The gene calls are TRBV6-5 and TRBJ2-7; a possible D gene is TRBD1 (6 bases). The CDR3 runs 16 residues. V was trimmed by 2 bases and J by 2 bases, leaving 16 bases between them. Looked up from germline, CDR1 is MNHEY and CDR2 is SVGAGI. The CDR3 loop is CASSYPTGGETYEQYF. The DNA of the CDR3 is TGTGCCAGCAGTTACCCGACAGGCGGTGAAACCTACGAGCAGTACTTC.

V usage is TRBV30 and J usage is TRBJ2-1; 7 nucleotides align to TRBD2. The CDR3 has 15 amino acids. V lost 3 bases and J lost 1; bases outside the gene matches: 6. Germline V gives CDR1 GTSNPN, CDR2 SVGIG (reference sequence). The CDR3 sequence is CAWRRLAASYNEQFF. CDR3 DNA: TGTGCCTGGAGGAGGCTAGCGGCATCCTACAATGAGCAGTTCTTC.

This clone was seen more than once but under ten times. The chain couples TRBV6-5 to TRBJ2-1; 11 bases agree with TRBD2. After removal of 6 bases from V and 6 bases from J, the junction contained 1 base not matched to a gene. The CDR3 loop spans 13 amino acids. Germline loops: CDR1 MNHEY, CDR2 SVGAGI. DNA for the CDR3: TGTGCCAGCAGGCTAGCGGGAGGCAATGAGCAGTTCTTC. Translating gives CASRLAGGNEQFF.

The V and J genes are TRBV28 and TRBJ2-3; 10 positions match TRBD1. Unmatched junction bases numbered 4, after V lost 3 bases and J lost 4 bases. The CDR3 runs to 15 residues. Germline loops: CDR1 MDHEN, CDR2 SYDVKM. The CDR3 region has the DNA TGTGCCAGCAGTTTGGGACAGGGGACATCAGATACGCAGTATTTT. Protein product: CASSLGQGTSDTQYF.

This chain connects TRBV6-5 to TRBJ1-2; TRBD1 matches at 7 bases. The CDR3 is 12 amino acids. The germline gives CDR1 MNHEY, CDR2 SVGAGI. Losses at the gene ends were 8 bases for V and 8 bases for J; bases not matched to a gene: 8. DNA of the CDR3: TGTGCCAGCCGGGGACAGAGTCGCGGCTACACCTTC. Its translation is CASRGQSRGYTF.

This chain uses TRBV5-1 with TRBJ2-5; D possibly corresponds to TRBD2 (5 bases). Between the trimmed V and J ends, which lost 0 bases and 9 bases, there was a span of 15 bases. Germline CDR1 reads SGHRS; CDR2 reads YFSETQ. This CDR3 has 14 residues. The chain's CDR3 is CASSLDSARGSQYF. The CDR3, as DNA: TGCGCCAGCAGCTTGGATAGCGCTCGGGGATCCCAGTACTTC.

This chain links TRBV29-1 with TRBJ1-1; D possibly corresponds to TRBD1 (5 bases). There are 15 residues in the CDR3. The V and J ends lost 2 bases and 0 bases respectively, with 13 bases between them. Germline assignment: CDR1 SQVTM and CDR2 ANQGSEA. The CDR3: CSVELSGGMNTEAFF. CDR3 in DNA: TGCAGCGTTGAATTGTCGGGGGGTATGAACACTGAAGCTTTCTTT.

In its sample, this clone was seen once. This chain uses TRBV18 with TRBJ2-5; 9 bases line up with TRBD1. J lost 5 bases, V lost 0 bases, and 19 bases had no gene match. In germline, CDR1 is KGHSH, CDR2 LQKENI. The CDR3 spans 20 residues. The CDR3 nucleotides are TGTGCCAGCTCACCACCTATCTCGGGACAGGGTCGTCGACGGTTGGAGACCCAGTACTTC. Translation gives CASSPPISGQGRRRLETQYF.

This chain links TRBV5-6 with TRBJ1-3; TRBD1 matches 10 bases. Germline V gene sequence: CDR1 SGHDT, CDR2 YYEEEE. CDR3 length: 14 residues. The junction had 2 bases not matched to a gene; V was cut back by 3 bases and J by 5 bases. The chain's CDR3 is CASSWTGGRNTIYF. CDR3 in DNA: TGTGCCAGCAGCTGGACAGGGGGGCGAAACACCATATATTTT.

The chain is built from TRBV6-5 and TRBJ2-1, with unresolved D. The CDR3 consists of 16 residues. Trimming shortened V by 2 bases and J by 0 bases, and 11 bases separated the two germline ends. Germline CDR1 is MNHEY and CDR2 is SVGAGI. The CDR3 nucleotides are TGTGCCAGCAGTTACAAGAACTACCCCTCCTACAATGAGCAGTTCTTC. Protein: CASSYKNYPSYNEQFF.

This chain connects TRBV10-3 to TRBJ2-3, with D possibly matching TRBD1 (6 bases). CDR3 length: 15 amino acids. Per the germline V gene, CDR1 is ENHRY and CDR2 is SYGVKD. The V gene lost 6 bases and the J gene lost 6 bases, with 19 bases spanning the gap. Here the CDR3 reads CAIRPGQSFQDTQYF. The CDR3 nucleotides read TGTGCCATCAGGCCGGGACAATCTTTTCAGGATACGCAGTATTTT.

The V and J genes are TRBV29-1 and TRBJ2-4; D may be TRBD2 (5 bases). This CDR3 is built from 13 residues. Germline-derived CDR1 and CDR2 are SQVTM and ANQGSEA. The V gene lost 3 bases and the J gene lost 8 bases, with 14 bases spanning the gap. The CDR3 region has the DNA TGCAGCGTTGATACGGGGATTGCGGACATTCAGTACTTC. Protein: CSVDTGIADIQYF.

The gene calls are TRBV15 and TRBJ1-5; unclear D gene. Germline V gene data show CDR1 as LNHNV and CDR2 as YYDKDF (reference sequence). The V end lost 0 bases, the J end lost 16 bases, and 13 bases lay between the germline ends. The CDR3 is 12 residues long. In DNA, the CDR3 is TGTGCCACCAGCAGAGATCGGGAGAGGGAACATTTT. Protein sequence: CATSRDREREHF.

The J gene is TRBJ1-2, the V gene TRBV5-4; D not certain. Germline lookup yields CDR1 SGHNT and CDR2 YYREEE (reference sequence). This CDR3 is built from 15 residues. Trimming stripped 4 bases from V and 0 bases from J, with 13 bases between. In DNA, the CDR3 is TGTGCCAGCAGCCTACCGGGATACTCTAACTATGGCTACACCTTC. This sequence encodes CASSLPGYSNYGYTF.

The V and J genes are TRBV27 and TRBJ2-7; D possibly corresponds to TRBD1 (6 bases). V was shortened by 5 bases and J by 12 bases, with 17 bases between the two germline ends. CDR1 is MNHEY and CDR2 is SMNVEV in the germline V gene (reference sequence). The CDR3 runs to 12 residues. As DNA, the CDR3 is TGTGCCAGCAGTCCCCACGACAGGAAAACGTACTTC. It translates to CASSPHDRKTYF.

There are a few counts of this clone. The V and J genes are TRBV29-1 and TRBJ1-5; 8 nucleotides line up with TRBD1. V dropped 4 bases and J dropped 4; count of bases not matched to a gene: 12. The CDR3 has 16 amino acids. Germline-derived CDR1 and CDR2 are SQVTM and ANQGSEA. Here the CDR3 reads CSVASGTGAFNQPQHF. CDR3 bases: TGCAGCGTTGCATCTGGGACAGGCGCCTTTAATCAGCCCCAGCATTTT.

The chain has TRBV10-2 and TRBJ2-7; 7 positions agree with TRBD1. Trimming at V came to 7 bases and at J to 4 bases, leaving 13 bases not matched to a gene. The length of the CDR3 is 15 residues. Germline V gene data show CDR1 as WSHSY and CDR2 as SAAADI. CDR3 in amino acids: CASKQTPGQRYEQYF. The DNA of the CDR3 is TGCGCCAGCAAACAAACGCCGGGACAGCGATACGAGCAGTACTTC.

By share, this clone ranks as medium-sized. The CDR3 loop reads CASSERNTEAFF. The CDR3, as DNA: TGTGCCAGCAGTGAGAGGAACACTGAAGCTTTCTTT. The chain employs TRBV6-1 and TRBJ1-1; D gene uncertain. Germline V CDR1 and CDR2: MNHNS, SASEGT. The CDR3 loop spans 12 amino acids. V was shortened by 3 bases and J by 1 base, with 3 bases between the two germline ends.